One sample yielded the 15 T cell receptor beta chains listed below, sequenced in a study of naive and memory T cell subsets (dated by TCRdb to 2015 to 2018). The library came from UMI-ligation and nested PCR. This sample was sequenced with an Illumina MiSeq. The beta constant-region primer consisted of an equimolar mixture of two oligonucleotides that together covered TRBC1 and TRBC2. The ligated cDNA went through four rounds of PCR with nested alpha and beta constant-region primers together with the SP2 primer. In TCRdb, the public reads were trimmed at Q25 with fastp and aligned with MiXCR, with productive beta chains retained. Entries are consolidated by CDR3 protein sequence, retaining the most common genes and DNA. Across this sample there are 80,000 or so distinct CDR3 sequences, with 8% to 9.5% seen only once. 1.2% of the sample is held by the ten biggest clonotypes. Sequenced sample: naive CD8+ T cells from blood. Explained via the paper, the cell subset or site label denotes: naive T cells, CD45RA high CD27+. The receptors were gathered from a human donor in good health.

This chain's CDR3 is CASSPGGATPYNEQFF. The CDR3, as DNA: TGTGCCAGCAGCCCAGGCGGGGCGACTCCCTACAATGAGCAGTTCTTC. This sequence joins TRBV27 and TRBJ2-1, with D maybe TRBD2 (6 bases). Germline values: CDR1 MNHEY, CDR2 SMNVEV (reference sequence). V gave up 6 bases and J gave up 2 bases, with 17 bases separating them. The CDR3 is 16 residues long.

This clonotype was counted a few times. The chain joins TRBV2 to TRBJ1-1; weak D call: TRBD1 (5 bases). In germline, CDR1 is SNHLY, CDR2 FYNNEI. Trimming took off 10 bases at V and 1 base at J, with 19 bases between the two ends. The CDR3 has 15 amino acids. The CDR3 nucleotides are TGTGCCACCAAGGCCGGGGGGGAGGGGAACACTGAAGCTTTCTTT. This sequence encodes CATKAGGEGNTEAFF.

This clonotype has more than one count but fewer than ten. The CDR3 loop reads CASSSGRVDNEQFF. In DNA, the CDR3 is TGTGCCAGCAGTAGCGGGAGAGTCGACAATGAGCAGTTCTTC. This chain joins TRBV27 and TRBJ2-1, with TRBD2 matching 8 bases. The CDR3 consists of 14 residues. Germline V gene data show CDR1 as MNHEY and CDR2 as SMNVEV (reference sequence). J gave up 5 bases and V 5 bases, and 5 bases lay outside the gene matches.

The rearrangement joins TRBV23-1 to TRBJ2-5; 14 nucleotides agree with TRBD2. TRBV23-1 has ORF status, its function being uncertain. The CDR3 is made up of 17 amino acids. V shed 6 bases, J shed 1 base, and the junction held 7 bases outside the gene matches. CDR3 amino acids: CASSPTGLAGGQETQYF. The CDR3 coding sequence is TGCGCCAGCAGCCCAACTGGACTAGCGGGAGGCCAAGAGACCCAGTACTTC.

This clonotype was recorded a few times. The rearrangement links TRBV7-9 to TRBJ1-1; D not resolved. Per the germline V gene, CDR1 is SEHNR and CDR2 is FQNEAQ (reference sequence). This CDR3 is 13 amino acids long. V was shortened by 8 bases and J by 6 bases, with 16 bases between the two germline ends. CDR3 amino acids: CASPADGEAEAFF. The CDR3 DNA reads TGTGCCAGCCCTGCCGATGGGGAGGCTGAAGCTTTCTTT.

Many counts were recorded for this clonotype. The chain links TRBV12-3 or TRBV12-4 to TRBJ2-3; D is unclear. This CDR3 region has 11 residues. V dropped 8 bases and J dropped 5 bases, with 8 bases sitting between them. CDR3 in DNA: TGTGCCAGCCGCCGAGGAGATACGCAGTATTTT. It codes for CASRRGDTQYF.

The rearrangement joins TRBV29-1 to TRBJ2-1, with TRBD1 identical over 7 bases. Germline V lookup: CDR1 SQVTM, CDR2 ANQGSEA. The length of the CDR3 is 11 residues. J was trimmed by 10 bases and V by 4 bases; bases with no gene match: 4. CDR3 protein: CSVVRDSEQFF. The DNA for the CDR3 is TGCAGCGTTGTTCGGGACAGCGAGCAGTTCTTC.

Many counts were recorded for this clonotype. The chain links TRBV9 to TRBJ2-1; D is possibly TRBD2 (6 bases). Germline loops: CDR1 SGDLS, CDR2 YYNGEE. The CDR3 is 16 amino acids. Between the trimmed V and J ends, which lost 1 base and 3 bases, there was a span of 14 bases. Here the CDR3 reads CASSVTSSGNYNEQFF. In nucleotides, the CDR3 is TGTGCCAGCAGCGTAACAAGTAGCGGAAACTACAATGAGCAGTTCTTC. The full variable domain, in which reference TRBV9 and TRBJ2-1 provide the parts outside the CDR3, is DSGVTQTPKHLITATGQRVTLRCSPRSGDLSVYWYQQSLDQGLQFLIQYYNGEERAKGNILERFSAQQFPDLHSELNLSSLELGDSALYFCASSVTSSGNYNEQFFGPGTRLTVL.

The chain combines TRBV6-6 with TRBJ1-6; 7 nucleotides match TRBD1. V was clipped by 8 bases and J by 10 bases; unmatched bases: 11. This CDR3 spans 14 amino acids. Germline CDR1 and CDR2: MNHNY and SVGAGI (reference sequence). The CDR3 loop reads CASRFEGAGSPLHF. CDR3 coding DNA: TGTGCCAGCCGCTTTGAGGGGGCAGGGTCACCCCTCCACTTT.

This clonotype came up a few times. This chain's CDR3 is CASSPTLAGGGQFF. The DNA for the CDR3 is TGTGCCAGCAGCCCAACTTTAGCGGGAGGGGGGCAGTTCTTC. The chain links TRBV13 to TRBJ2-1; 11 nucleotides match TRBD2. The germline gives CDR1 PRHDT, CDR2 FYEKMQ (reference sequence). This CDR3 is 14 amino acids long. V dropped 5 bases and J dropped 12; count of bases not matched to a gene: 9. The full variable domain, its missing parts supplied by reference TRBV13 and TRBJ2-1, is AAGVIQSPRHLIKEKRETATLKCYPIPRHDTVYWYQQGPGQDPQFLISFYEKMQSDKGSIPDRFSAQQFSDYHSELNMSSLELGDSALYFCASSPTLAGGGQFFGPGTRLTVL.

The chain combines TRBV6-1 with TRBJ1-2; no clear D gene. The ends were cut back, 3 bases at V and 3 bases at J, with 8 bases in the middle. This CDR3 contains 13 residues. Germline CDR1 and CDR2: MNHNS and SASEGT. CDR3 loop: CASSDHRHYGYTF. CDR3 sequence (DNA): TGTGCCAGCAGTGACCACCGGCACTATGGCTACACCTTC.

The genes are TRBV28 and TRBJ2-1; D ambiguous. Germline-derived CDR1 and CDR2 are MDHEN and SYDVKM. The CDR3 is 12 residues long. V lost 1 base and J 9 bases, leaving 7 bases between the germline ends. CDR3 nucleotide sequence: TGTGCCAGCAGTTTATTGGGCGGTGAGCAGTTCTTC. Translation gives CASSLLGGEQFF.

As for this clonotype: A much larger clone differs by one base, so this may be a read error. This sequence joins TRBV29-1 and TRBJ1-1, with D perhaps TRBD1 (5 bases). The germline V gene encodes CDR1 SQVTM and CDR2 ANQGSEA. This CDR3 is built from 12 residues. The CDR3 here is CSVEAGNPEAFF. CDR3 nucleotides: TGCAGCGTTGAAGCAGGGAACCCTGAAGCTTTCTTT.

At least ten counts were recorded for this clonotype. The chain has TRBV30 and TRBJ2-7, with D uncertain. The CDR3 extends over 13 amino acids. V gave up 1 base and J gave up 2 bases, with 9 bases separating them. The V gene's germline CDR1 is GTSNPN and CDR2 SVGIG (reference sequence). CDR3 loop: CAWSAGITYEQYF. DNA of the CDR3: TGTGCCTGGAGTGCCGGAATTACCTACGAGCAGTACTTC.

This clonotype has a handful of counts. The chain employs TRBV7-9 and TRBJ2-1, with D possibly being TRBD1 (6 bases). Trimming took 6 bases from V and 1 from J, leaving 10 bases between them. The CDR3 runs to 14 residues. Germline values: CDR1 SEHNR, CDR2 FQNEAQ (reference sequence). Here the CDR3 DNA reads TGTGCCAGCAGGGAACAGGGTTCCTACAATGAGCAGTTCTTC. This encodes CASREQGSYNEQFF.